This TCR beta chain was documented in a study of naive and memory T cell subsets. The SP2 primer and nested alpha and beta constant region primers amplified ligated cDNA in four rounds. Alpha and beta constant region primers primed reverse transcription for blood and skin samples. TCRdb reprocessed the 5' RACE reads with MiXCR, giving one entry per CDR3 protein. The sample holds about 62,000 distinct CDR3 sequences, around 8% seen once. The sample holds a few counts of this clonotype. Its antigen is undetermined. General study results and limits: Potentially, T cell activation and differentiation skew this RNA-based measurement.

The library had UMIs added by 3' ligation of an oligonucleotide to TCR cDNA. Whole-blood samples were around 2.3 ml of peripheral blood from healthy adult volunteers. This sequence was found in a female donor in good health.

This chain's CDR3 is CASPAPVARYEQYF. The CDR3 DNA reads as TGCGCCAGCCCGGCCCCGGTTGCCCGGTACGAGCAGTACTTC. V and J are TRBV4-1 and TRBJ2-7; D ambiguous. Germline assignment: CDR1 MGHRA and CDR2 YSYEKL. Between the trimmed V and J ends, which lost 8 bases and 4 bases, there was a span of 18 bases. The CDR3 is 14 amino acids.